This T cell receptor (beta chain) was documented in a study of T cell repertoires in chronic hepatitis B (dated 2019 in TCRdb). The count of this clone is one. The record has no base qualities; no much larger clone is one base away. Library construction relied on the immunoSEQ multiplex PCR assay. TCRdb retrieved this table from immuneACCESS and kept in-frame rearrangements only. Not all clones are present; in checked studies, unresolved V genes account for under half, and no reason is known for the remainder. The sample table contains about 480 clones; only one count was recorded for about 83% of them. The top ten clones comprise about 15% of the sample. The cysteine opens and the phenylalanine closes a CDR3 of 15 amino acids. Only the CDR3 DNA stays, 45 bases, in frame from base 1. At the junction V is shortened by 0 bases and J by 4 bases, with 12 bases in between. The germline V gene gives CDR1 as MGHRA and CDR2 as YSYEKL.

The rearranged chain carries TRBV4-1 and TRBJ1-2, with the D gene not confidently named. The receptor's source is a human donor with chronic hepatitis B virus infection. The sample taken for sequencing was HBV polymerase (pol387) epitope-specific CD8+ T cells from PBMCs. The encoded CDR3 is CASSQEATLGYGYTF. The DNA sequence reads TGCGCCAGCAGCCAAGAGGCCACCCTCGGCTATGGCTACACCTTC.